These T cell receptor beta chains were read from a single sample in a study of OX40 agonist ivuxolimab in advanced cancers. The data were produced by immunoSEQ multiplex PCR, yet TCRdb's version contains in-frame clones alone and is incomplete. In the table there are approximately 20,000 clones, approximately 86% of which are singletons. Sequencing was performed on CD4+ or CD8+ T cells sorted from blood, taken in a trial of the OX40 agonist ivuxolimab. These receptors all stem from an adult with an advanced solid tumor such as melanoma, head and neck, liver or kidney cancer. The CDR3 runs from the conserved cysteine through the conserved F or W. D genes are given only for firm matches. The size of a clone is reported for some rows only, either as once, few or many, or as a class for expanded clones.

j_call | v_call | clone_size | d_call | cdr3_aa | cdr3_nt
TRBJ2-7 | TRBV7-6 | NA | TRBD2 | CASSISTSGVNEQYF | TGTGCCAGCAGCATCTCCACTAGCGGGGTAAACGAGCAGTACTTC
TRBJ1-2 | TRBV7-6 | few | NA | CASSLDRGRSYTF | TGTGCCAGCAGCTTAGACCGGGGTAGAAGCTACACCTTC
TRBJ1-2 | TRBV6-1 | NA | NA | CASSEEATHNYYGYTF | TGTGCCAGCAGTGAAGAGGCGACCCATAATTACTATGGCTACACCTTC
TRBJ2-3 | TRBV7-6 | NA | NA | CASSLGEGTDTQYF | TGTGCCAGCAGCTTAGGTGAGGGAACAGATACGCAGTATTTT
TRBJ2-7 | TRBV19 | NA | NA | CASSWSGASSYEQYF | TGTGCCAGTAGTTGGTCAGGGGCCAGCTCCTACGAGCAGTACTTC
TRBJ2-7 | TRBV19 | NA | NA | CASRDGYEQYF | TGTGCCAGTAGAGACGGCTACGAGCAGTACTTC
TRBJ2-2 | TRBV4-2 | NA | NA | CASSQVAGKTGELFF | TGTGCCAGCAGCCAAGTGGCAGGGAAGACCGGGGAGCTGTTTTTT
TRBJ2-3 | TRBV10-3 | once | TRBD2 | CAIRASGRSTDTQYF | TGTGCCATCAGGGCTAGCGGGCGCAGCACAGATACGCAGTATTTT
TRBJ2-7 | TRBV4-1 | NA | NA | CASSQESRASYEQYF | TGCGCCAGCAGCCAAGAAAGCAGGGCGTCCTACGAGCAGTACTTC
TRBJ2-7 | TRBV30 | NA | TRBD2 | CAWSLWERGTYEQYF | TGTGCCTGGAGTCTGTGGGAGCGGGGTACCTACGAGCAGTACTTC
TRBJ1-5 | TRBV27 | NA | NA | CASGDSYNQPQHF | TGTGCCAGTGGTGACAGCTACAATCAGCCCCAGCATTTT
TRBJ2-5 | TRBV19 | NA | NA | CASSIDWGGETQYF | TGTGCCAGTAGTATAGATTGGGGCGGGGAGACCCAGTACTTC
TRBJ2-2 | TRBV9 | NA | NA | CASSVVGVNTGELFF | TGTGCCAGCAGCGTAGTGGGGGTGAACACCGGGGAGCTGTTTTTT